The subject of this entry is one T cell receptor beta chain. This sample was included in a study of blood T cells in healthy people across ages. Every sample yielded at least 6 million isolated PBMCs. The germline V gene encodes CDR1 SGHTA and CDR2 FQGNSA. The CDR3 spans 12 residues. V was shortened by 4 bases and J by 10 bases, with 13 bases between the two germline ends. A second PCR of about 6 to 11 cycles used a sample-barcoded 5' primer and a J-beta primer mix. TCRdb re-called the 5' RACE reads through MiXCR, storing one row per CDR3 protein. Of 790,000 or so distinct CDR3 sequences in the sample, around half were seen once.

The V call is TRBV7-2, the J call TRBJ1-2; unclear D gene. This clonotype was obtained from a man older than 75 in good health. Sequenced input: blood. DNA of the CDR3: TGTGCCAGCAGCTCCCGCCTCGGCCTCTACACCTTC. This codes for CASSSRLGLYTF.